Each of the 31 T cell receptor beta chains below was sequenced from the same sample in a study of beta chain features in type 1 diabetes. Since all of the isolated RNA was reverse transcribed, expressed TCRB transcripts were what got sequenced. TCRdb's copy holds only in-frame clones and misses some; the assay was immunoSEQ multiplex PCR. Of around 400,000 clones listed, roughly 16% are singletons. Sequenced input: naive CD4+ T cells from blood. The receptor set was obtained from a woman aged 18-30 years in good health.

The chain carries TRBV15 and TRBJ1-1; 8 bases map to TRBD1. The germline gives CDR1 LNHNV, CDR2 YYDKDF (reference sequence). CDR3 size: 14 residues. V lost 9 bases, J lost 0 bases, and 6 bases stayed unmatched. CDR3 sequence reads: CATGTGLLNTEAFF. The DNA of the CDR3 is TGTGCCACGGGGACAGGCCTGCTGAACACTGAAGCTTTCTTT.

The V call is TRBV15, the J call TRBJ1-3; 9 nucleotides match TRBD1. This CDR3 region has 16 residues. In germline, CDR1 is LNHNV, CDR2 YYDKDF (reference sequence). J was trimmed by 3 bases and V by 2 bases; bases with no gene match: 5. Here the CDR3 reads CATSRRDRDYGNTIYF. CDR3 DNA sequence: TGTGCCACCAGCAGAAGGGACAGGGATTATGGAAACACCATATATTTT.

This chain links TRBV18 with TRBJ1-5; D perhaps matches TRBD1 (5 bases). The CDR3 has 15 amino acids. Germline lookup yields CDR1 KGHSH and CDR2 LQKENI. V was clipped by 6 bases and J by 3 bases, with 15 bases between them. CDR3 region: CASSSLGGDNQPQHF. The CDR3, as DNA: TGTGCCAGCTCCTCTCTCGGGGGGGACAATCAGCCCCAGCATTTT.

A few counts support this clone. In the same sample, other DNA sequences code for this CDR3. J is TRBJ2-3 and V is TRBV5-1, with unresolved D. Deletions cut 0 bases from V and 3 bases from J, with 8 bases between. Germline V gene data show CDR1 as SGHRS and CDR2 as YFSETQ. This CDR3 spans 14 amino acids. CDR3: CASSLELATDTQYF. The DNA for the CDR3 is TGCGCCAGCAGCTTGGAGTTAGCTACAGATACGCAGTATTTT.

The genes are TRBV30 and TRBJ2-7; a weak D match, TRBD1 (6 bases). Trimming took off 1 base at V and 5 bases at J, with 12 bases between the two ends. The germline V gene has CDR1 GTSNPN and CDR2 SVGIG (reference sequence). The CDR3 sequence is 13 residues long. The CDR3 DNA follows: TGTGCCTGGAGTGGGATCAGGGGCCACGAGCAGTACTTC. It translates to CAWSGIRGHEQYF.

In this sample, this clone turned up a few times. The V and J genes are TRBV30 and TRBJ2-7; TRBD2 is a possible D gene (6 bases). Deletions cut 3 bases from V and 2 bases from J, with 17 bases between. The CDR3 is 15 residues long. Germline CDR1 and CDR2: GTSNPN and SVGIG (reference sequence). This CDR3 is CAWRNSGPYPYEQYF. CDR3 nucleotide sequence: TGTGCCTGGAGGAATAGCGGTCCTTACCCCTACGAGCAGTACTTC.

V is TRBV4-1 and J is TRBJ1-1; TRBD1 might be the D (6 bases). This CDR3 contains 15 residues. The V end lost 1 base, the J end lost 4 bases, and 13 bases lay between the germline ends. Per the germline V gene, CDR1 is MGHRA and CDR2 is YSYEKL. The CDR3 loop reads CASSQGGGLGTEAFF. The CDR3 nucleotides are TGCGCCAGCAGCCAAGGCGGGGGGCTAGGCACTGAAGCTTTCTTT.

Written as DNA, the CDR3 is TGTGCCAGCAGCTTAGTTGGGGTGGGAGACCAAGAGACCCAGTACTTC. Residues: CASSLVGVGDQETQYF. V gene TRBV7-2 combines with J gene TRBJ2-5, with D possibly TRBD2 on 5 matching bases. Germline-derived CDR1 and CDR2 are SGHTA and FQGNSA. V lost 1 base and J 0 bases, leaving 12 bases between the germline ends. This CDR3 has 16 amino acids.

The chain recombines TRBV6-1 with TRBJ2-5, with TRBD2 as a possible D gene (7 bases). V was clipped by 5 bases and J by 5 bases, with 18 bases between them. CDR3 length: 15 residues. Germline V gene data show CDR1 as MNHNS and CDR2 as SASEGT. CDR3 residues: CASSLGRGAGETQYF. The DNA for the CDR3 is TGTGCCAGCAGTTTAGGCCGGGGGGCAGGGGAGACCCAGTACTTC.

This clone showed up just a few times. This sequence joins TRBV15 and TRBJ2-3; TRBD2 might be the D (6 bases). CDR3 length equals 15 residues. CDR1 is LNHNV, CDR2 YYDKDF, per germline (reference sequence). V was clipped by 0 bases and J by 5 bases, with 12 bases between them. CDR3 residues: CATSRDAPGVDTQYF. The CDR3 DNA reads as TGTGCCACCAGCAGAGATGCCCCGGGGGTAGATACGCAGTATTTT.

This clone has more than one count but fewer than ten. This chain links TRBV5-1 with TRBJ2-1; D perhaps matches TRBD1 (6 bases). With 0 bases removed from V and 8 bases from J, the gap between germline ends came to 12 bases. CDR1 and CDR2 (germline): SGHRS, YFSETQ. CDR3 length: 14 residues. This CDR3 reads CASSLDRVVDEQFF. CDR3 nucleotides: TGCGCCAGCAGCTTGGACAGGGTGGTCGATGAGCAGTTCTTC.

The chain employs TRBV29-1 and TRBJ2-7; no reliable D call. V was cut by 6 bases and J by 3 bases, with 18 bases left in between. Germline V gene lookup returns CDR1 SQVTM and CDR2 ANQGSEA. This CDR3 contains 14 residues. The CDR3 loop reads CSVTRLLSDYEQYF. The CDR3 coding sequence is TGCAGCGTGACACGTCTGCTTAGTGACTACGAGCAGTACTTC.

V and J are TRBV29-1 and TRBJ1-1, with D possibly matching TRBD1 (5 bases). V shed 4 bases and J shed 4 bases, with 13 bases lying between them. The CDR3 is 13 amino acids. CDR1 is SQVTM, CDR2 ANQGSEA, per germline. Here the CDR3 DNA reads TGCAGCGTTGCCATGCTACAGGCCACTGAAGCTTTCTTT. This encodes CSVAMLQATEAFF.

The V gene is TRBV28, the J gene TRBJ1-5; 8 bases are a match to TRBD1. The junction had 7 bases not matched to a gene; V was cut back by 6 bases and J by 6 bases. The CDR3 extends over 14 amino acids. Germline CDR1 is MDHEN and CDR2 is SYDVKM. The CDR3 DNA sequence: TGTGCCAGCAGGGATCGACAGGGGATTCAGCCCCAGCATTTT. It yields the protein CASRDRQGIQPQHF.

This clone was seen more than once but under ten times. The chain uses TRBV29-1 and TRBJ2-4, with D possibly TRBD2 on 6 matching bases. The V gene's germline CDR1 is SQVTM and CDR2 ANQGSEA. V shed 3 bases and J shed 0 bases, with 12 bases lying between them. The CDR3 has 15 amino acids. CDR3 sequence: CSVDYGTLAKNIQYF. Written as DNA, the CDR3 is TGCAGCGTTGACTACGGGACTCTAGCCAAAAACATTCAGTACTTC.

This chain links TRBV7-2 with TRBJ2-7; D is uncertain. V lost 1 base, J lost 2 bases, and 9 bases lay in between. Germline V CDR1 and CDR2: SGHTA, FQGNSA. The CDR3 is 14 amino acids. CDR3 sequence reads: CASSLGRDTYEQYF. The CDR3, as DNA: TGTGCCAGCAGCTTAGGCCGAGACACCTACGAGCAGTACTTC.

The gene calls are TRBV7-2 and TRBJ2-5, with 7 bases identical to TRBD2. The trim removed 6 bases at V and 2 bases at J, leaving 6 bases unmatched. The germline V gene has CDR1 SGHTA and CDR2 FQGNSA. CDR3 size: 14 residues. The CDR3: CASSRNSGQETQYF. The CDR3 coding sequence is TGTGCCAGCAGTCGGAATAGCGGGCAAGAGACCCAGTACTTC.

This clone was observed a handful of times. The chain links TRBV13 to TRBJ2-7; TRBD2 aligns across 11 bases. The V and J ends lost 6 bases and 6 bases, in that order; junction bases with no gene match: 7. In germline, CDR1 is PRHDT, CDR2 FYEKMQ (reference sequence). The CDR3 is 14 amino acids. The CDR3 loop reads CASSYPLAGAEQYF. CDR3 bases: TGTGCCAGCAGTTATCCACTAGCGGGAGCCGAGCAGTACTTC.

This clone was detected a few times. The V call is TRBV5-4, the J call TRBJ2-3; possible D gene TRBD1, 6 bases. The V gene lost 1 base and the J gene lost 3 bases, with 15 bases spanning the gap. The CDR3 totals 16 residues. Germline loops: CDR1 SGHNT, CDR2 YYREEE (reference sequence). The CDR3 DNA reads TGTGCCAGCAGCTTGTCATCCGGCAGGGGTACAGATACGCAGTATTTT. Its protein product is CASSLSSGRGTDTQYF.

The chain combines TRBV15 with TRBJ1-2; 7 nucleotides match TRBD1. Germline V gene lookup returns CDR1 LNHNV and CDR2 YYDKDF (reference sequence). After removal of 4 bases from V and 5 bases from J, the junction contained 4 bases not matched to a gene. This CDR3 spans 13 amino acids. CDR3 loop: CATSTNRGYGYTF. CDR3 DNA sequence: TGTGCCACCAGCACCAACAGGGGATATGGCTACACCTTC.

This clone was seen a few times. This CDR3 is also generated by other DNA sequences in the sample. The chain uses TRBV9 and TRBJ2-1; 9 bases fit TRBD2. Germline values: CDR1 SGDLS, CDR2 YYNGEE. J was trimmed by 4 bases and V by 2 bases; bases with no gene match: 4. The CDR3 has 15 amino acids. CDR3 loop: CASSVSSGAYNEQFF. Here the CDR3 DNA reads TGTGCCAGCAGCGTCTCTAGCGGGGCGTACAATGAGCAGTTCTTC.

This clone was observed a few times. V and J are TRBV4-2 and TRBJ1-4; D remains ambiguous. CDR3 size: 14 residues. The V end lost 0 bases, the J end lost 8 bases, and 10 bases lay between the germline ends. In germline, CDR1 is LGHNA, CDR2 YNFKEQ. CDR3 in amino acids: CASSQDSGKEKLFF. The DNA of the CDR3 is TGTGCCAGCAGCCAAGATTCGGGGAAGGAAAAACTGTTTTTT.

The rearrangement uses TRBV21-1 and TRBJ2-2; no DNA check was done on the table's D call, TRBD1. TRBV21-1 counts as a pseudogene. The length of the CDR3 is 17 residues. CDR3 DNA sequence: TGTGCCAGCAGGCACGCCGACAGGGTCGCGAACACCGGGGAGCTGTTTTTT. This sequence encodes CASRHADRVANTGELFF.

The CDR3 sequence: CASSLVVFYEQYF. The CDR3 DNA reads as TGTGCCAGCAGCTTAGTCGTCTTCTACGAGCAGTACTTC. J is TRBJ2-7 and V is TRBV11-2; D is undetermined. Germline V gene sequence: CDR1 SGHAT, CDR2 FQNNGV. The V and J ends lost 1 base and 3 bases respectively, with 7 bases between them. This CDR3 is 13 amino acids long. Complete variable domain (other parts from reference TRBV11-2 and TRBJ2-7): EAGVAQSPRYKIIEKRQSVAFWCNPISGHATLYWYQQILGQGPKLLIQFQNNGVVDDSQLPKDRFSAERLKGVDSTLKIQPAKLEDSAVYLCASSLVVFYEQYFGPGTRLTVT.

The CDR3 loop is CASSVGLESSYEQYF. The CDR3, as DNA: TGTGCCAGCAGCGTAGGTCTAGAATCTTCCTACGAGCAGTACTTC. The V and J genes are TRBV9 and TRBJ2-7, with D unresolved. The V end lost 0 bases, the J end lost 1 base, and 11 bases lay between the germline ends. Germline V gene data show CDR1 as SGDLS and CDR2 as YYNGEE. The CDR3 length is 15 residues.

This chain links TRBV2 with TRBJ2-3; D is uncertain. The germline CDR1 and CDR2 sequences are SNHLY and FYNNEI. V shed 4 bases and J shed 2 bases, with 13 bases lying between them. The CDR3 length is 15 residues. The CDR3 DNA reads as TGTGCCAGCAGTGCCGCGTTTTCCCCCACAGATACGCAGTATTTT. As protein: CASSAAFSPTDTQYF.

This clone was observed a few times. The V call is TRBV15, the J call TRBJ2-5; 10 positions agree with TRBD2. The J segment lost 5 bases and the V segment lost 5 bases, leaving 5 bases of the junction unmatched. The CDR3 contains 14 residues. Germline-derived CDR1 and CDR2 are LNHNV and YYDKDF (reference sequence). The CDR3 bases are TGTGCCACCAGCTCAGCGGGAGGGTTGGAGACCCAGTACTTC. It encodes CATSSAGGLETQYF. Looking up the rest from reference TRBV15 and TRBJ2-5 gives the full variable domain: DAMVIQNPRYQVTQFGKPVTLSCSQTLNHNVMYWYQQKSSQAPKLLFHYYDKDFNNEADTPDNFQSRRPNTSFCFLDIRSPGLGDTAMYLCATSSAGGLETQYFGPGTRLLVL.

The chain couples TRBV10-3 to TRBJ2-2, with 7 nucleotides matching TRBD1. The germline V gene has CDR1 ENHRY and CDR2 SYGVKD. CDR3 length: 13 amino acids. The V segment lost 11 bases and the J segment 3 bases; nucleotides outside the gene matches: 6. This CDR3 is CAAGTVDTGELFF. In nucleotides, the CDR3 is TGTGCCGCCGGGACAGTCGACACCGGGGAGCTGTTTTTT.

This clone was picked up a small number of times. The chain has TRBV19 and TRBJ2-1; D unresolved. The V end was cut by 5 bases, the J end by 4 bases, with 18 bases between. The germline CDR1 and CDR2 sequences are LNHDA and SQIVND (reference sequence). This CDR3 has 16 amino acids. CDR3: CASSREKMMSYNEQFF. The CDR3 coding sequence is TGTGCCAGTAGTCGAGAGAAGATGATGAGTTACAATGAGCAGTTCTTC.

This clone has only a few counts. The V and J genes are TRBV7-9 and TRBJ2-6; 10 bases agree with TRBD1. The CDR3 consists of 18 residues. The J segment lost 2 bases and the V segment lost 3 bases, leaving 7 bases of the junction unmatched. The germline V gene has CDR1 SEHNR and CDR2 FQNEAQ (reference sequence). CDR3 DNA: TGTGCCAGCAGCTTGGGACAGGGGCTCACCCCTGGGGCCAACGTCCTGACTTTC. It translates to CASSLGQGLTPGANVLTF.

This clone was counted between two and nine times. This chain uses TRBV28 with TRBJ2-2; 10 bases fit TRBD2. The V gene's germline CDR1 is MDHEN and CDR2 SYDVKM. The CDR3 contains 17 residues. J gave up 7 bases and V 5 bases, and 13 bases lay outside the gene matches. Written as DNA, the CDR3 is TGTGCCAGCAGTCCGCCGGGACTAGCGTCTGGCAGCGGGGAGCTGTTTTTT. Translating gives CASSPPGLASGSGELFF. The full variable domain, completed using reference TRBV28 and TRBJ2-2, is DVKVTQSSRYLVKRTGEKVFLECVQDMDHENMFWYRQDPGLGLRLIYFSYDVKMKEKGDIPEGYSVSREKKERFSLILESASTNQTSMYLCASSPPGLASGSGELFFGEGSRLTVL.